The entry below gives a single TCR beta chain sequence along with its context. This entry comes from a study of technical replicates of blood from a handful of donors. J was trimmed by 2 bases and V by 6 bases; bases with no gene match: 3. Germline-derived CDR1 and CDR2 are WSHSY and SAAADI. The length of the CDR3 is 15 residues. TCRdb keeps only in-frame clones here, not all; method: immunoSEQ multiplex PCR. In the table there are tens of thousands of clones, approximately 93% of which are singletons. The genes are TRBV10-2 and TRBJ2-1, with 11 bases fitting TRBD2. The specimen sequenced was T cells isolated from PBMCs. This clonotype was obtained from a human donor in good health. The CDR3 spells CASRTSGATYNEQFF. In nucleotides, the CDR3 is TGCGCCAGCAGGACTAGCGGGGCTACCTACAATGAGCAGTTCTTC.